This T cell receptor beta chain was identified during a study of shared clonotypes between healthy human individuals. Sequencing was performed with immunoSEQ multiplex PCR; in TCRdb, only in-frame clones are kept and a portion is missing. The data contain around 2.5 million clones, roughly 93% of them seen just once; the ten biggest clones take up roughly 0.39%. Germline V gives CDR1 LNHDA, CDR2 SQIVND (reference sequence). The CDR3 contains 16 residues. The germline V and J ends were trimmed by 9 bases and 4 bases, with 24 bases remaining between them. The sequence came from a man aged 18 to 30 in good health. Some clones in this sample may be carry-over from other donors' samples. Source material: naive CD4+ T cells from PBMCs. Subset reported: CD45RA+ positively selected. The chain is built from TRBV19 and TRBJ1-2; the D gene is possibly TRBD1 (5 bases). This CDR3 reads CASRPPGLDRSYGYTF. The CDR3 DNA follows: TGTGCCAGCCGTCCGCCAGGGCTTGATCGGAGCTATGGCTACACCTTC.